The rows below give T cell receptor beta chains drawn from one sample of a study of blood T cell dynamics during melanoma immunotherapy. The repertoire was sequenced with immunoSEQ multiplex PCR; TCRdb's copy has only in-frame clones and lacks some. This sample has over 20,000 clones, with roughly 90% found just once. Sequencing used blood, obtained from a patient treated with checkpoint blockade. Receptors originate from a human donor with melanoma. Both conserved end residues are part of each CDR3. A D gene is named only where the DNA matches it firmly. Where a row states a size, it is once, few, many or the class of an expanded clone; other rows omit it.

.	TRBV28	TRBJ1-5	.	TGTGCCAGCAGCCTAGGGGGGTCAGGGCAGCCCCAGCATTTT	CASSLGGSGQPQHF
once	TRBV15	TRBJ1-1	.	TGTGCCACCAGCCTAGACTTGGTGAACACTGAAGCTTTCTTT	CATSLDLVNTEAFF
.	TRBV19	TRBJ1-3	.	TGTGCCAGTAGGCGGCAGAACTCTGGAAACACCATATATTTT	CASRRQNSGNTIYF
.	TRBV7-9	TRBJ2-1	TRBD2	TGTGCCAGCAGCTTTAGCGGGAGGCCGAAACAGTTCTTC	CASSFSGRPKQFF
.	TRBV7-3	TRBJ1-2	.	TGTGCCAGCAGCCCGAGCCGGACAGAAACCTATGGCTACACCTTC	CASSPSRTETYGYTF
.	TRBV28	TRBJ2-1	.	TGTGCCAGCAGTTATGGCAGGGGGACTCCACGAGGCCTCTACAATGAGCAGTTCTTC	CASSYGRGTPRGLYNEQFF
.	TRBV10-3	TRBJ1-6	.	TGTGCCATCAGTGACCTCAGGGGTAGGAATTCACCCCTCCACTTT	CAISDLRGRNSPLHF
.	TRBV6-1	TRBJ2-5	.	TGTGCCAGCAGTGAAACCGGGGTCGGAGAGACCCAGTACTTC	CASSETGVGETQYF
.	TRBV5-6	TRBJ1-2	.	TGTGCCAGCAGCCCTCGGGGCGGAGCCGGAGACTATGGCTACACCTTC	CASSPRGGAGDYGYTF
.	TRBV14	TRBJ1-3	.	TGTGCCAGCAGCCAAGAAGGGGCCAGGGACCGAAACACCATATATTTT	CASSQEGARDRNTIYF
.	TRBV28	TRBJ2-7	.	TGTGCCAGCAGTGCCAGCCCGGGTGGCTCCTACGAGCAGTACTTC	CASSASPGGSYEQYF
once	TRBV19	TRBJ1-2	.	TGTGCCAGTAGTATTCGACAGAACTATGGCTACACCTTC	CASSIRQNYGYTF
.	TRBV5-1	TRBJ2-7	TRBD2	TGCGCCAGCAGGGCACTAGCGGGGGGGCCCTCCTACGAGCAGTACTTC	CASRALAGGPSYEQYF
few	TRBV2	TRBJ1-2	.	TGTGCCAGCAGTGAGGGTAGCTATGGCTACACCTTC	CASSEGSYGYTF
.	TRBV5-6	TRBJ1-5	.	TGTGCCAGCAGCCCGGGAAAGACCAGGGGACATCATAAGCCCCAGCATTTT	CASSPGKTRGHHKPQHF
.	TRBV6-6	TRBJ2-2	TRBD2	TGTGCCAGCAGCCGTAGCGGGGGGGCCGCCGGGGAGCTGTTTTTT	CASSRSGGAAGELFF
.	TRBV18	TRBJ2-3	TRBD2	TGTGCCAGCTCACCACCGGGGACTAGCGGGGGCCAGGGGAGGACAGATACGCAGTATTTT	CASSPPGTSGGQGRTDTQYF
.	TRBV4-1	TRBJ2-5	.	TGCGCCAGCAGCCAAGGGGACCGGCAAGAGACCCAGTACTTC	CASSQGDRQETQYF
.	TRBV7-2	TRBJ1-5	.	TGTGCCAGCAGCTTTGACAGAAATAGCAATCAGCCCCAGCATTTT	CASSFDRNSNQPQHF
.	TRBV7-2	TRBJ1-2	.	TGTGCCAGCAGCGCCCATCTCATGAAGAGGTTTACCTATGGCTACACCTTC	CASSAHLMKRFTYGYTF
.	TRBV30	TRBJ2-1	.	TGTGCCTGGAGTCCCGGTTCCCCAGCCGCGGAGGAGCAGTTCTTC	CAWSPGSPAAEEQFF
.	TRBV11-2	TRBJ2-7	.	TGTGCCAGCAGCGTCAGATCCTCGCAAATCTACGAGCAGTACTTC	CASSVRSSQIYEQYF
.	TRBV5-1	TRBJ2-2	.	TGCGCCAGCAGCTTGAACCCCGGGGGCGGGCTAGCTCTAGCGGGGGAGCTGTTTTTT	CASSLNPGGGLALAGELFF
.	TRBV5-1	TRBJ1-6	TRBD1	TGCGCCAGCAGTTTCGGACAGGGAGATTCACCCCTCCACTTT	CASSFGQGDSPLHF
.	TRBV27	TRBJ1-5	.	TGTGCCAGCAGTTTACAGGGGAGCAATCAGCCCCAGCATTTT	CASSLQGSNQPQHF
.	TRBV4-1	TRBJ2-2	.	TGCGCCAGCAGCCAAGATTTAGGGAACACCGGGGAGCTGTTTTTT	CASSQDLGNTGELFF
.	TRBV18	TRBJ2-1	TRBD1	TGTGCCAGCGTCCAGGGACAGGGGGACAATGAGCAGTTCTTC	CASVQGQGDNEQFF
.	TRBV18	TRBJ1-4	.	TGTGCCAGCTCACCGCAAAAAAGGTCCAGGGGTGACGAAAAACTGTTTTTT	CASSPQKRSRGDEKLFF
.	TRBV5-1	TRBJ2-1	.	TGCGCCAGCAGCCGAGGGACACTCTACAATGAGCAGTTCTTC	CASSRGTLYNEQFF
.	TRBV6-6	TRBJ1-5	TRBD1	TGTGCCAGCAGCCAGGGGGGGACTGGCAATCAGCCCCAGCATTTT	CASSQGGTGNQPQHF
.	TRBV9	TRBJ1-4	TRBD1	TGTGCCAGCAGCGTGGGACAGCCGAATGAAAAACTGTTTTTT	CASSVGQPNEKLFF
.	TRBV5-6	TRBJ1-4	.	TGTGCCAGCAGCTTGTCAGGGTTTGGTGAAAAACTGTTTTTT	CASSLSGFGEKLFF
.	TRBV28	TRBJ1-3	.	TGTGCCAGCAGGAGAGGGGGGAACTCTGGAAACACCATATATTTT	CASRRGGNSGNTIYF
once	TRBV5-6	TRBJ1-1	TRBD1	TGTGCCAGCAGCTCCCCGGGACAGATGAACACTGAAGCTTTCTTT	CASSSPGQMNTEAFF
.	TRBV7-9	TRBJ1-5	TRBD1	TGTGCCAGCAGCTGGGGGACAGGGAGCAATCAGCCCCAGCATTTT	CASSWGTGSNQPQHF
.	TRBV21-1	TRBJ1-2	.	TGTGCCAGCAGCAAGGGGTCAGGGTTTAATGGCTACACCTTC	CASSKGSGFNGYTF
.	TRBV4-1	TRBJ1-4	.	TGCGCCAGCAGCCAAAACCTTGCAACTAATGAAAAACTGTTTTTT	CASSQNLATNEKLFF
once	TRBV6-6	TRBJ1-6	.	TGTGCCAGCAGTCCAATACTGAGCTCCTATAATTCACCCCTCCACTTT	CASSPILSSYNSPLHF
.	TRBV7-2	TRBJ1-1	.	TGTGCCAGCAGCTTAGGTGGGCAGAAGAACACTGAAGCTTTCTTT	CASSLGGQKNTEAFF
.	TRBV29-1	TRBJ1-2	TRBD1	TGCACAACAAGATCAGGGGGCGAGGGCTACACCTTC	CTTRSGGEGYTF
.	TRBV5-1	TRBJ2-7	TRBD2	TGCGCCAGCAGGGGGAGCGGGAGGATGGTCTACGAGCAGTACTTC	CASRGSGRMVYEQYF
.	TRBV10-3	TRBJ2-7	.	TGTGCCATCAGTGGGGGGGACAGAGAACTCTACGAGCAGTACTTC	CAISGGDRELYEQYF
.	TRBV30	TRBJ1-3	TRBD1	TGTGCCTCCCTGACAGGGACGTTTGGAAACACCATATATTTT	CASLTGTFGNTIYF